The 32 T cell receptor beta chains in this list originate from one sample, sequenced in a study of blood T cell repertoires in COVID-19. Only in-frame clones appear in the TCRdb table, and some are missing; sequencing was by immunoSEQ multiplex PCR. Here the sample spans roughly 87,000 clones, approximately 75% being singletons. The specimen sequenced was peripheral blood. These receptors all stem from a woman aged 50 to 60 with acute or convalescent COVID-19.

This clone appeared once. The chain uses TRBV29-1 and TRBJ2-3; 12 nucleotides align to TRBD2. CDR1 is SQVTM, CDR2 ANQGSEA, per germline. Trimming removed 6 bases from V and 1 base from J; junction bases left unmatched: 5. The CDR3 loop spans 15 amino acids. The CDR3 sequence is CSVQGLAGRTDTQYF. As DNA, the CDR3 is TGCAGCGTGCAAGGACTAGCGGGGCGCACAGATACGCAGTATTTT.

The chain joins TRBV19 to TRBJ1-5, with D perhaps TRBD1 (6 bases). This CDR3 spans 15 amino acids. The germline CDR1 and CDR2 sequences are LNHDA and SQIVND (reference sequence). V was clipped by 2 bases and J by 6 bases, with 14 bases between them. CDR3 region: CASSIWGRGPQPQHF. The CDR3 nucleotides are TGTGCCAGTAGTATATGGGGCAGGGGCCCTCAGCCCCAGCATTTT.

The chain has TRBV19 and TRBJ2-3; the match to TRBD2 covers 13 bases. CDR1 is LNHDA, CDR2 SQIVND, per germline (reference sequence). There are 16 residues in the CDR3. V was clipped by 6 bases and J by 0 bases; unmatched bases: 3. This CDR3 is CASRRLAGGSTDTQYF. The CDR3 DNA reads TGTGCCAGTAGACGACTAGCGGGGGGTAGCACAGATACGCAGTATTTT.

The chain couples TRBV6-6 to TRBJ1-2, with 9 bases aligning to TRBD1. The junction had 0 bases not matched to a gene; V was cut back by 5 bases and J by 2 bases. The CDR3 consists of 13 residues. Germline lookup yields CDR1 MNHNY and CDR2 SVGAGI (reference sequence). CDR3 nucleotides: TGTGCCAGCAGTGGGACAGGGAACTATGGCTACACCTTC. Encoded protein: CASSGTGNYGYTF.

This clone was counted once. V gene TRBV7-6 combines with J gene TRBJ2-2; 7 positions agree with TRBD2. Germline V gene lookup returns CDR1 SGHVS and CDR2 FNYEAQ. The CDR3 sequence is 16 residues long. V was clipped by 2 bases and J by 1 base; unmatched bases: 4. CDR3 amino acids: CASSLFGGGNTGELFF. The CDR3 region has the DNA TGTGCCAGCAGCTTATTCGGCGGGGGGAACACCGGGGAGCTGTTTTTT.

The rearrangement joins TRBV3-1 (or the pseudogene TRBV3-2) to TRBJ1-2, with 9 bases lining up with TRBD1. The length of the CDR3 is 15 residues. CDR1 and CDR2 (germline): LGHDT, YNNKEL (reference sequence). The J segment lost 3 bases and the V segment lost 4 bases, leaving 6 bases of the junction unmatched. The CDR3 loop reads CASSPLDRGDYGYTF. In nucleotides, the CDR3 is TGTGCCAGCAGCCCGCTGGACAGGGGAGACTATGGCTACACCTTC.

This chain links TRBV19 with TRBJ2-7; the match to TRBD1 covers 9 bases. This CDR3 is 15 amino acids long. Germline V CDR1 and CDR2: LNHDA, SQIVND (reference sequence). Losses at the gene ends were 8 bases for V and 1 base for J; bases not matched to a gene: 9. CDR3 nucleotide sequence: TGTGCCAGTTCTGATACGGGACAGGGTTCCTACGAGCAGTACTTC. Translated, it gives CASSDTGQGSYEQYF.

The genes are TRBV10-3 and TRBJ2-5, with D perhaps matching TRBD1 (5 bases). With 3 bases removed from V and 5 bases from J, the gap between germline ends came to 19 bases. Germline loops: CDR1 ENHRY, CDR2 SYGVKD. The CDR3 length is 16 residues. The CDR3 sequence is CAISDPPTQGYETQYF. The CDR3 DNA is TGTGCCATCAGTGACCCCCCCACCCAGGGTTACGAGACCCAGTACTTC.

The rearrangement links TRBV12-5 to TRBJ2-2, with D perhaps matching TRBD2 (5 bases). V shed 1 base and J shed 6 bases, with 15 bases lying between them. The CDR3 has 16 amino acids. Germline loops: CDR1 LGHNT, CDR2 FRNRAP. In DNA form, the CDR3 reads TGTGCTAGTGGTTTGGGTATTACGAGGGTCCCCGGGGAGCTGTTTTTT. Protein: CASGLGITRVPGELFF.

V gene TRBV6-2 or TRBV6-3 combines with J gene TRBJ1-1; 8 nucleotides line up with TRBD1. The length of the CDR3 is 16 residues. Germline V gene data show CDR1 as MNHEY and CDR2 as SVGEGT. The V segment lost 6 bases and the J segment 1 base; nucleotides outside the gene matches: 10. CDR3 amino acids: CASSKDRGRKNTEAFF. CDR3 DNA: TGTGCCAGCAGCAAAGACAGGGGTAGGAAGAACACTGAAGCTTTCTTT.

The J gene is TRBJ2-3, the V gene TRBV5-1; 10 nucleotides align to TRBD2. V was pared by 0 bases and J by 1 base, with 2 bases of the junction left unmatched. Germline lookup yields CDR1 SGHRS and CDR2 YFSETQ. This CDR3 comprises 16 residues. The CDR3 DNA is TGCGCCAGCAGCTTGGGCGGGACTAGCGGCACAGATACGCAGTATTTT. The encoded protein is CASSLGGTSGTDTQYF.

This rearrangement joins TRBV5-6 to TRBJ2-7; 7 bases agree with TRBD1. Germline V gene lookup returns CDR1 SGHDT and CDR2 YYEEEE. The CDR3 covers 14 residues. V lost 3 bases and J lost 3; bases outside the gene matches: 6. This CDR3 is CASSSGTAYYEQYF. The CDR3, as DNA: TGTGCCAGCAGCTCCGGGACAGCTTACTACGAGCAGTACTTC.

The rearrangement joins TRBV4-1 to TRBJ1-5; D unclear. Trimming pared 0 bases from V and 3 bases from J, leaving 9 bases between. The CDR3 has 15 residues. The germline V gene has CDR1 MGHRA and CDR2 YSYEKL. The CDR3 DNA reads TGCGCCAGCAGCCAAGATAAACAAATCAATCAGCCCCAGCATTTT. This sequence encodes CASSQDKQINQPQHF.

The V and J genes are TRBV3-1 (or the pseudogene TRBV3-2) and TRBJ2-5; 7 bases map to TRBD1. The CDR3 runs 15 residues. In germline, CDR1 is LGHDT, CDR2 YNNKEL (reference sequence). V lost 5 bases, J lost 2 bases, and 8 bases stayed unmatched. The CDR3 DNA is TGTGCCAGCAGCGCAACAGGGACAGAACAAGAGACCCAGTACTTC. Residues: CASSATGTEQETQYF.

This chain uses TRBV9 with TRBJ1-4; unclear D gene. This CDR3 contains 15 residues. Germline CDR1 is SGDLS and CDR2 is YYNGEE. V lost 4 bases and J lost 5, with 15 bases in between. CDR3 in amino acids: CASSLEGGGNEKLFF. CDR3 bases: TGTGCCAGCAGCCTGGAAGGAGGTGGAAATGAAAAACTGTTTTTT.

This chain links TRBV9 with TRBJ1-2; 10 nucleotides line up with TRBD1. CDR1 and CDR2 from the germline V gene are SGDLS and YYNGEE. The CDR3 extends over 15 amino acids. V lost 4 bases, J lost 8 bases, and 11 bases stayed unmatched. CDR3 bases: TGTGCCAGCAGCCCTTCCGGGGACAGGGGAGGAGGCTACACCTTC. This codes for CASSPSGDRGGGYTF.

The gene calls are TRBV7-9 and TRBJ1-2; 12 positions match TRBD1. The length of the CDR3 is 17 residues. The ends lost 5 bases at V and 3 bases at J; junction bases unmatched: 10. CDR1 and CDR2 (germline): SEHNR, FQNEAQ (reference sequence). CDR3 DNA sequence: TGTGCCAGCAGCGACCGGGACAGGGGGCCGTGGGACTATGGCTACACCTTC. Its translation: CASSDRDRGPWDYGYTF.

J is TRBJ2-2 and V is TRBV6-5; 9 bases align to TRBD1. The V gene's germline CDR1 is MNHEY and CDR2 SVGAGI. Germline trimming cut 9 bases from V and 0 bases from J; bases unmatched to any gene: 2. This CDR3 spans 14 amino acids. The CDR3 protein is CASDRGANTGELFF. Here the CDR3 DNA reads TGTGCCAGTGACAGGGGGGCGAACACCGGGGAGCTGTTTTTT.

V and J are TRBV6-1 and TRBJ2-5; 10 positions agree with TRBD2. The CDR3 runs 15 residues. J gave up 2 bases and V 0 bases, and 0 bases lay outside the gene matches. Germline V CDR1 and CDR2: MNHNS, SASEGT. CDR3 loop: CASSEAAGGQETQYF. The CDR3 DNA sequence: TGTGCCAGCAGTGAAGCAGCGGGGGGGCAAGAGACCCAGTACTTC.

The rearrangement uses TRBV6-7 and TRBJ1-4; weak D call: TRBD1 (6 bases). TRBV6-7 is identified as an open reading frame with a role that is uncertain. Trimming removed 4 bases from V and 0 bases from J, with 18 bases in between. The CDR3 spans 18 residues. Here the CDR3 DNA reads TGTGCCAGCAGTTGTCCCGCAGGGGCAGTTGCAACTAATGAAAAACTGTTTTTT. Its translation: CASSCPAGAVATNEKLFF.

V is TRBV1 and J is TRBJ1-6. TRBV1 is termed a pseudogene. This CDR3 contains 16 residues. The CDR3 coding sequence is TGCACCAGCAGCCCGGGAGGGAGCGTCTATAATTCACCCCTCCACTTT. This gives the protein CTSSPGGSVYNSPLHF.

This rearrangement joins TRBV4-2 to TRBJ1-2, with 8 nucleotides matching TRBD1. The CDR3 has 14 amino acids. The V gene's germline CDR1 is LGHNA and CDR2 YNFKEQ. The V segment lost 8 bases and the J segment 4 bases; nucleotides outside the gene matches: 9. CDR3 sequence: CASGLTGAGYGYTF. CDR3 in DNA: TGTGCCAGCGGACTGACAGGGGCGGGCTATGGCTACACCTTC.

The rearrangement uses TRBV12-3 or TRBV12-4 and TRBJ1-4, with D maybe TRBD1 (5 bases). The CDR3 contains 13 residues. Trimming removed 8 bases from V and 7 bases from J, with 14 bases in between. CDR3 region: CASRDRAGEKLFF. The CDR3 region has the DNA TGTGCCAGCCGTGACAGAGCAGGTGAAAAACTGTTTTTT.

This clone was observed a handful of times. The chain carries TRBV5-4 and TRBJ2-7; TRBD2 agrees at 9 bases. Germline V gives CDR1 SGHNT, CDR2 YYREEE (reference sequence). This CDR3 has 15 residues. V lost 3 bases and J lost 3; bases outside the gene matches: 7. CDR3: CASSSPGTSYYEQYF. The CDR3 DNA reads TGTGCCAGCAGCTCCCCCGGGACTAGCTACTACGAGCAGTACTTC.

The chain joins TRBV13 to TRBJ1-1, with D unclear. Trimming left V 8 bases short and J 0 bases short, with 22 bases between. Germline CDR1 reads PRHDT; CDR2 reads FYEKMQ (reference sequence). CDR3 length equals 17 residues. DNA of the CDR3: TGTGCCAGCCGCTCGGATTGGGGAGTAGCAATGAACACTGAAGCTTTCTTT. Amino acid sequence: CASRSDWGVAMNTEAFF.

V gene TRBV7-2 combines with J gene TRBJ2-5, with D possibly being TRBD1 (6 bases). V lost 5 bases and J 2 bases, leaving 15 bases between the germline ends. The V gene's germline CDR1 is SGHTA and CDR2 FQGNSA. The CDR3 is made up of 15 amino acids. As DNA, the CDR3 is TGTGCCAGCAGCCCAGGGGCCACAGGGCAAGAGACCCAGTACTTC. It translates to CASSPGATGQETQYF. Looking up the rest from reference TRBV7-2 and TRBJ2-5 gives the full variable domain: GAGVSQSPSNKVTEKGKDVELRCDPISGHTALYWYRQSLGQGLEFLIYFQGNSAPDKSGLPSDRFSAERTGGSVSTLTIQRTQQEDSAVYLCASSPGATGQETQYFGPGTRLLVL.

The chain links TRBV7-2 to TRBJ2-1, with 7 nucleotides matching TRBD2. Germline V gene data show CDR1 as SGHTA and CDR2 as FQGNSA. Unmatched junction bases numbered 3, after V lost 0 bases and J lost 7 bases. CDR3 length equals 14 residues. CDR3 loop: CASSLAAGENEQFF. As DNA, the CDR3 is TGTGCCAGCAGCTTAGCGGCGGGGGAGAATGAGCAGTTCTTC.

Turning to this clone: A read error may produce the germline difference seen at one junction end. This chain uses TRBV19 with TRBJ1-1, with 7 bases matching TRBD1. Germline assignment: CDR1 LNHDA and CDR2 SQIVND (reference sequence). This CDR3 region has 13 residues. The CDR3, as DNA: TGTGCCAGTAGTGTAGACAGGGACACTGAAGCTTTCTTT. Translating it yields CASSVDRDTEAFF.

The gene calls are TRBV18 and TRBJ1-1, with 7 positions matching TRBD1. J was trimmed by 2 bases and V by 6 bases; bases with no gene match: 6. The CDR3 is 14 amino acids. The germline V gene encodes CDR1 KGHSH and CDR2 LQKENI. This chain's CDR3 is CASSRTGDNTEAFF. CDR3 coding DNA: TGTGCCAGCTCGCGAACAGGGGATAACACTGAAGCTTTCTTT.

A few counts support this clone. The V call is TRBV5-1, the J call TRBJ1-1; D perhaps matches TRBD1 (6 bases). Trimming cost V 0 bases and J 3 bases, with 9 bases left between them. This CDR3 comprises 14 residues. CDR1 and CDR2 (germline): SGHRS, YFSETQ. In DNA, the CDR3 is TGCGCCAGCAGCTTGGATTACAGGGACACTGAAGCTTTCTTT. Its translation is CASSLDYRDTEAFF.

V and J are TRBV12-3 or TRBV12-4 and TRBJ1-2; D unclear. This CDR3 contains 13 residues. V was shortened by 4 bases and J by 0 bases, with 6 bases between the two germline ends. The CDR3 bases are TGTGCCAGCAGTTCTCCCCCTAACTATGGCTACACCTTC. This sequence encodes CASSSPPNYGYTF.

The chain links TRBV6-5 to TRBJ1-2, with 9 bases fitting TRBD1. CDR1 is MNHEY and CDR2 is SVGAGI in the germline V gene. The CDR3 has 13 residues. V lost 6 bases, J lost 5 bases, and 4 bases stayed unmatched. DNA for the CDR3: TGTGCCAGCAGCGCCGACAGGGGGTATGGCTACACCTTC. Amino acid sequence: CASSADRGYGYTF.